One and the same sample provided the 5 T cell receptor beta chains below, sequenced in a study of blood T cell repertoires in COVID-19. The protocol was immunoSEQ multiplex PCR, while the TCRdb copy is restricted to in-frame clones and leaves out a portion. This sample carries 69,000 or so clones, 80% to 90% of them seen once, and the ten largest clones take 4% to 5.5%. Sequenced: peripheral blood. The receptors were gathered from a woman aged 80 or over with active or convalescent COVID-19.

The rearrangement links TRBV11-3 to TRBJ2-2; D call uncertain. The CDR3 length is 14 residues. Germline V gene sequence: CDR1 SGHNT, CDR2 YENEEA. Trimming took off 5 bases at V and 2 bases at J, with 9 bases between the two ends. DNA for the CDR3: TGTGCCAGCAGCCCCCGACTCAACACCGGGGAGCTGTTTTTT. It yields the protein CASSPRLNTGELFF.

In nucleotides, the CDR3 is TGTGCCACCAGTGAAGACAGGACAGATACGCAGTATTTT. Amino acid sequence: CATSEDRTDTQYF. The V gene is TRBV24-1, the J gene TRBJ2-3, with D perhaps TRBD1 (6 bases). CDR3 length: 13 residues. Germline V gene data show CDR1 as KGHDR and CDR2 as SFDVKD. Deletions cut 4 bases from V and 3 bases from J, with 7 bases between.

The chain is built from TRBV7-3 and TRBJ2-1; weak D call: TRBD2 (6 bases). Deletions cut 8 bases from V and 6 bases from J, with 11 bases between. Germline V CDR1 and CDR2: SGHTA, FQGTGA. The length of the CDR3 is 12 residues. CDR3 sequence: CASGLASNEQFF. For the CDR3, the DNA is TGTGCCAGCGGGCTAGCGTCCAATGAGCAGTTCTTC.

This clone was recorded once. The DNA of the CDR3 is TGTGCCAGTAGACCCGGACAGGGGAACCCTTCTAATCAGCCCCAGCATTTT. Translating gives CASRPGQGNPSNQPQHF. The rearrangement links TRBV19 to TRBJ1-5, with 9 nucleotides matching TRBD1. There are 17 residues in the CDR3. Trimming at V came to 6 bases and at J to 4 bases, leaving 13 bases not matched to a gene. Germline CDR1 and CDR2: LNHDA and SQIVND (reference sequence). Full variable domain (outside the CDR3, taken from reference TRBV19 and TRBJ1-5): DGGITQSPKYLFRKEGQNVTLSCEQNLNHDAMYWYRQDPGQGLRLIYYSQIVNDFQKGDIAEGYSVSREKKESFPLTVTSAQKNPTAFYLCASRPGQGNPSNQPQHFGDGTRLSIL.

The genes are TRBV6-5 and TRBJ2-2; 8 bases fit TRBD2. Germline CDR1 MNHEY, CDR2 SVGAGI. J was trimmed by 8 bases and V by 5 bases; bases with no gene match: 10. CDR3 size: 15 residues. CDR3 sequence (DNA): TGTGCCAGCAGTAACGGAGCGGGAGTAGGGGGGGAGCTGTTTTTT. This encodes CASSNGAGVGGELFF.